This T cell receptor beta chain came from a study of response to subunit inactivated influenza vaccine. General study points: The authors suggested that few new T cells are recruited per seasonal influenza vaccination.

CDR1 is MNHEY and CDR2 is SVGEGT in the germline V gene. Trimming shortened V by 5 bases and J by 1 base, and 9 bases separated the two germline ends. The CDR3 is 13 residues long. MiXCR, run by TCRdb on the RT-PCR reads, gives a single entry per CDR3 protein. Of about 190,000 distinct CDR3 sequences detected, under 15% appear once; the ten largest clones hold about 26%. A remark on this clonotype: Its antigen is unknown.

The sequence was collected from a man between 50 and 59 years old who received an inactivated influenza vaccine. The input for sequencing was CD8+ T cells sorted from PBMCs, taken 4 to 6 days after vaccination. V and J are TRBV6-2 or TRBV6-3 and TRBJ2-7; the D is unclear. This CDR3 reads CASSGDLSYEQYF. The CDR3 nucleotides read TGTGCCAGCAGTGGCGACTTATCCTACGAGCAGTACTTC.